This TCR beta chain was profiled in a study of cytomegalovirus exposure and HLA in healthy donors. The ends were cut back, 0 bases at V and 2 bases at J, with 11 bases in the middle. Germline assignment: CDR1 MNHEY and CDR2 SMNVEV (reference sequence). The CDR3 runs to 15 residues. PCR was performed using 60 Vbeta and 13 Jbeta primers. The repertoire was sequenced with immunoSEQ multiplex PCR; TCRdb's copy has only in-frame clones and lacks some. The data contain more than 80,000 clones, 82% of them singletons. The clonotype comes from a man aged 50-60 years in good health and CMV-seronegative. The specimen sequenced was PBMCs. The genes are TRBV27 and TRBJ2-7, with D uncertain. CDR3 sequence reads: CASSLSRLAAYEQYF. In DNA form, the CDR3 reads TGTGCCAGCAGTTTATCGAGACTCGCGGCCTACGAGCAGTACTTC.